This TCR beta chain was sequenced in a study of shared clonotypes between healthy human individuals. Overall study: Donors, aged 18 to 49, were two women and a few men.

Some clones are missing from TCRdb's copy, which holds only in-frame ones; the method was immunoSEQ multiplex PCR. This table has roughly 2,500,000 clones, 93% appearing once. The germline V and J ends were trimmed by 5 bases and 2 bases, with 19 bases remaining between them. Germline loops: CDR1 LNHDA, CDR2 SQIVND (reference sequence). The CDR3 extends over 17 amino acids. Concerning this clone: Its specificity is not known.

Whole-study results and caveats: The sole specimen, blood, was sampled, and tissue repertoires likely differ. Researchers found naive subsets generally carried larger estimated richness than memory subsets.

The rearrangement joins TRBV19 to TRBJ2-1; no clear D gene. This clonotype originated in a man younger than 35 in good health. Some clones in this sample may be carry-over from other donors' samples. Input material: naive CD4+ T cells from PBMCs. The subset denotes: CD45RA+ positively selected. CDR3 in DNA: TGTGCCAGTAGTTTCACGGTCCTCCGGAGCGCCTACAATGAGCAGTTCTTC. Translation: CASSFTVLRSAYNEQFF.